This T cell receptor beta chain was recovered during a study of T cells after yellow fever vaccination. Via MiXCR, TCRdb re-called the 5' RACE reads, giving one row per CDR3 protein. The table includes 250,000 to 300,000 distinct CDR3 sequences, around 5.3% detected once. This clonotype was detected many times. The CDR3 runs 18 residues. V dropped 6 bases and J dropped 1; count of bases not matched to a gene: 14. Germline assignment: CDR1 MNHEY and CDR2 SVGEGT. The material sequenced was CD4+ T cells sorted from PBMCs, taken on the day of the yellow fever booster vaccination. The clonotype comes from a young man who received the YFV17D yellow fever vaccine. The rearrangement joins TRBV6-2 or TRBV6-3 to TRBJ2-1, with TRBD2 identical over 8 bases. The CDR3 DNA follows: TGTGCCAGCAGATCAGGCGGCGGGGGGCCGTTTTCCTACAATGAGCAGTTCTTC. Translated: CASRSGGGGPFSYNEQFF.